This is a list of T cell receptor beta chains from one sample in a study of blood T cells in healthy people across ages. TCRdb called the 5' RACE reads again in MiXCR, with one record for every CDR3 protein. The sample includes some 890,000 distinct CDR3 sequences, about 28% of them seen just once. These data were also filed under a second study, of T cells of mothers and their children.

Sequencing input: blood. The source is a woman in her 40s in good health. Both conserved end residues are part of each CDR3. A D gene is named only where the DNA matches it firmly. The size field is filled for only some rows; it gives once, few, many or a size class.

v_call,d_call,clone_size,j_call,cdr3_nt,cdr3_aa
TRBV11-1,TRBD1,NA,TRBJ2-5,TGTGCCAGCAGCCTAGGGACAGTACGGGTCTCGGAGACCCAGTACTTC,CASSLGTVRVSETQYF
TRBV7-8,NA,many,TRBJ2-1,TGTGCCAGCAGCTTAATAGGGGTTGGAACTGACTACAATGAGCAGTTCTTC,CASSLIGVGTDYNEQFF
TRBV28,NA,NA,TRBJ2-6,TGTGCCAGTACCAGAGTCTACTCTGGGGCCAACGTCCTGACTTTC,CASTRVYSGANVLTF
TRBV11-2,TRBD1,NA,TRBJ2-5,TGTGCCTGCAGTTTAAGATGGACAGGGGAGAGAGAGACCCAGTACTTC,CACSLRWTGERETQYF
TRBV2,NA,few,TRBJ2-2,TGTGCCAGCGGGGGGAAAGTAGCGGCCACCGGGGAGCTGTTTTTT,CASGGKVAATGELFF
TRBV5-6,NA,NA,TRBJ2-7,TGTGCCAGCAGCCCGGGTCAGGAGATTTACGAGCAGTACTTC,CASSPGQEIYEQYF
TRBV3-1,NA,few,TRBJ1-1,TGTGCCAGCAGCCAAGTCTCTGAAGCTTTCTTT,CASSQVSEAFF
TRBV7-2,TRBD1,few,TRBJ2-7,TGTGCCAGCAGCAAAAGGACAGGGGAGGCCTACGAGCAGTACTTC,CASSKRTGEAYEQYF
TRBV29-1,NA,many,TRBJ1-4,TGCAGCGGCGGGTCTTGGGAGGAAAAACTGTTTTTT,CSGGSWEEKLFF
TRBV28,NA,NA,TRBJ2-7,TGTGCCAGCAGTTTCTTCCCGGGCCCCGTGGGCGAGCAGTACTTC,CASSFFPGPVGEQYF
TRBV6-5,NA,few,TRBJ1-1,TGTGCCAGCAGGTCTGCCGGGGGGGAGGCCACTGAAGCTTTCTTT,CASRSAGGEATEAFF
TRBV30,NA,few,TRBJ1-2,TGTGCCTTGACCGGACTGTCCAGCTATGGCTACACCTTC,CALTGLSSYGYTF
TRBV5-1,NA,NA,TRBJ1-1,TGCGCCAGCAGCTCCGACGGCATGAACACTGAAGCTTTCTTT,CASSSDGMNTEAFF
TRBV5-1,NA,few,TRBJ1-1,TGCGCCAGCAGCATGCCCGCGGCTGAAGCTTTCTTT,CASSMPAAEAFF
TRBV9,TRBD1,NA,TRBJ2-1,TGTGCCAGCAGCGAAGGGGACAGGTCTCACGGTGAGCAGTTCTTC,CASSEGDRSHGEQFF
TRBV27,NA,NA,TRBJ2-1,TGTGCCAGCAGTTTATCGGCGTTGGATGAGCAGTTCTTC,CASSLSALDEQFF